Described below is a single T cell receptor (beta chain) sequence and its context. The antigen is unknown. Its ends do not fully match the called genes, so a read error is possible. The sample originates from a study of tumor-infiltrating lymphocytes in primary liver carcinoma. Study-wide points: Found in all five tumor regions were only about 7-25% of top clones. Tumors carried a top-250-clone fraction significantly exceeding that of blood (p = 0.039).

Investigators took RNA and DNA out together from 20-30 mg of unsorted bulk tissue. The CDR3 is 15 amino acids. Germline lookup yields CDR1 SGHNT and CDR2 YYREEE (reference sequence). A constant-region primer primed TCR beta cDNA synthesis from roughly 510 ng of total RNA. ARM-PCR, slightly modified, supplied the TCR beta libraries through three nested multiplex PCR rounds. Both of the initial two PCR rounds ran for 10 cycles and employed TRBV1-TRBV30 forward primers alongside a C-beta reverse primer. TCRdb processed the multiplex PCR reads anew with MiXCR; each CDR3 protein has one entry. This table has 25,000 to 30,000 distinct CDR3 sequences, around three quarters appearing once.

Sample: liver tumor tissue from sampling region 3. The subset here: tumor region T3, left-lateral pole. The sequence was collected from a man aged 40-49 years with primary liver carcinoma and hepatitis B virus infection. The chain couples TRBV5-4 to TRBJ2-7; TRBD2 aligns across 9 bases. This CDR3 reads CASSLSGTSLDEEYF. The CDR3 nucleotides read TGTGCCAGCAGTCTCTCCGGGACTAGCCTGGACGAGGAGTACTTC.